This entry lists 16 T cell receptor beta chains sequenced from one sample in a study of T cells after posttransplantation cyclophosphamide. Generated by immunoSEQ multiplex PCR, the TCRdb table keeps only in-frame clones and is missing some. The repertoire holds about 7,300 clones, with more than 85% as singletons. The sample consisted of CD4+ T cells sorted from blood. The receptors come from a woman in her fifties or sixties in good health and a related stem cell transplant donor.

The chain couples TRBV7-9 to TRBJ1-2; 10 nucleotides match TRBD1. The CDR3 runs 15 residues. With V trimmed by 4 bases and J by 5 bases, 7 bases remained unmatched. Germline V gene data show CDR1 as SEHNR and CDR2 as FQNEAQ (reference sequence). In DNA, the CDR3 is TGTGCCAGCAGCTCCTCACGGGACAGGGGATATGGCTACACCTTC. It codes for CASSSSRDRGYGYTF.

This chain uses TRBV6-1 with TRBJ1-5; possibly TRBD1 for D (6 bases). The CDR3 contains 14 residues. The V and J ends lost 3 bases and 7 bases respectively, with 13 bases between them. Looked up from germline, CDR1 is MNHNS and CDR2 is SASEGT. The CDR3 DNA follows: TGTGCCAGCAGTGACCCCGGCAGGGGCCAGCCCCAGCATTTT. Translated: CASSDPGRGQPQHF.

The chain joins TRBV5-1 to TRBJ1-1; 8 nucleotides align to TRBD1. Germline CDR1 reads SGHRS; CDR2 reads YFSETQ. The CDR3 consists of 15 residues. V shed 6 bases, J shed 6 bases, and the junction held 13 bases outside the gene matches. CDR3 region: CASTPMTGEGAEAFF. In DNA, the CDR3 is TGCGCCAGCACCCCAATGACAGGGGAGGGAGCTGAAGCTTTCTTT.

This chain links TRBV5-1 with TRBJ2-7; D not resolved. Germline CDR1 SGHRS, CDR2 YFSETQ. CDR3 length: 11 residues. Trimming pared 0 bases from V and 4 bases from J, leaving 2 bases between. Here the CDR3 reads CASSLAYEQYF. The DNA of the CDR3 is TGCGCCAGCAGCTTGGCATACGAGCAGTACTTC.

The gene calls are TRBV30 and TRBJ2-7; 10 positions agree with TRBD1. The CDR3 totals 15 residues. CDR1 and CDR2 (germline): GTSNPN, SVGIG (reference sequence). After removal of 5 bases from V and 1 base from J, the junction contained 8 bases not matched to a gene. The CDR3 loop reads CAWRRQGASSYEQYF. In nucleotides, the CDR3 is TGTGCCTGGCGTCGACAGGGGGCTTCGTCCTACGAGCAGTACTTC.

The gene calls are TRBV6-5 and TRBJ1-3; weak D call: TRBD1 (5 bases). Germline V gene data show CDR1 as MNHEY and CDR2 as SVGAGI. Trimming pared 6 bases from V and 0 bases from J, leaving 12 bases between. The CDR3 runs 15 residues. CDR3 region: CASSLGVFSGNTIYF. DNA for the CDR3: TGTGCCAGCAGCTTAGGGGTTTTCTCTGGAAACACCATATATTTT.

The genes are TRBV7-9 and TRBJ2-1, with 7 bases aligning to TRBD2. V lost 5 bases, J lost 4 bases, and 8 bases stayed unmatched. Per germline, CDR1 SEHNR and CDR2 FQNEAQ (reference sequence). The CDR3 spans 15 residues. The CDR3 region is CASSPGRAKYNEQFF. The CDR3, as DNA: TGTGCCAGCAGCCCGGGGAGGGCCAAATACAATGAGCAGTTCTTC.

In DNA form, the CDR3 reads TGTGCCAGCAGTTTAGAAGCGGGAGTCATTCAGTACTTC. Residues: CASSLEAGVIQYF. This chain connects TRBV28 to TRBJ2-4, with 8 bases matching TRBD2. Germline V gene sequence: CDR1 MDHEN, CDR2 SYDVKM. V was pared by 2 bases and J by 9 bases, with 3 bases of the junction left unmatched. CDR3 length equals 13 residues.

The chain joins TRBV27 to TRBJ2-7, with TRBD1 matching 7 bases. Germline V gene data show CDR1 as MNHEY and CDR2 as SMNVEV (reference sequence). The CDR3 contains 13 residues. J lost 5 bases, V lost 11 bases, and 12 bases had no gene match. This CDR3 is CAAQDRRYDEQYF. The CDR3 nucleotides are TGTGCCGCCCAGGACAGGAGGTACGACGAGCAGTACTTC.

The V and J genes are TRBV20-1 and TRBJ1-2; no reliable D call. This CDR3 is built from 11 residues. The V gene lost 6 bases and the J gene lost 7 bases, with 12 bases spanning the gap. The germline CDR1 and CDR2 sequences are DFQATT and SNEGSKA (reference sequence). CDR3 coding DNA: TGCAGTGCCCCCATCGGGGTTGGCTACACCTTC. Translating gives CSAPIGVGYTF.

The chain is built from TRBV7-8 and TRBJ1-1; no firm D call. The CDR3 has 12 residues. The V gene lost 1 base and the J gene lost 8 bases, with 8 bases spanning the gap. CDR1 is SGHVS, CDR2 FQNEAQ, per germline. CDR3 loop: CASSLVLEEAFF. In nucleotides, the CDR3 is TGTGCCAGCAGCTTAGTTTTGGAGGAAGCTTTCTTT.

The rearrangement uses TRBV6-6 and TRBJ2-1; 11 bases fit TRBD2. CDR3 length: 15 amino acids. Per germline, CDR1 MNHNY and CDR2 SVGAGI (reference sequence). J gave up 8 bases and V 7 bases, and 10 bases lay outside the gene matches. CDR3 bases: TGTGCCAGCACCGTAGCGGGAGGGCCTCGGGATGAGCAGTTCTTC. Its protein product is CASTVAGGPRDEQFF.

The CDR3 loop is CASSQVGGGLPGANVLTF. CDR3 nucleotides: TGCGCCAGCAGCCAAGTCGGAGGGGGCCTTCCTGGGGCCAACGTCCTGACTTTC. The chain carries TRBV4-1 and TRBJ2-6; D is perhaps TRBD1 (7 bases). This CDR3 is 18 amino acids long. In germline, CDR1 is MGHRA, CDR2 YSYEKL. The ends were cut back, 1 base at V and 2 bases at J, with 15 bases in the middle.

Here the CDR3 DNA reads TGTGCCAGCAGCCCGGTGGCGGGTATTCAAACCAAAAACATTCAGTACTTC. Translated, it gives CASSPVAGIQTKNIQYF. This chain joins TRBV9 and TRBJ2-4; D is perhaps TRBD2 (5 bases). Germline-derived CDR1 and CDR2 are SGDLS and YYNGEE. The length of the CDR3 is 17 residues. The germline V and J ends were trimmed by 4 bases and 2 bases, with 19 bases remaining between them.

V and J are TRBV28 and TRBJ1-2; D might be TRBD1 (5 bases). V was trimmed by 1 base and J by 8 bases, leaving 8 bases between them. Looked up from germline, CDR1 is MDHEN and CDR2 is SYDVKM. The length of the CDR3 is 12 residues. CDR3: CASSLYPGGYTF. DNA for the CDR3: TGTGCCAGCAGTTTATATCCAGGGGGCTACACCTTC.

This clone was seen once. The V call is TRBV7-9, the J call TRBJ2-1; 7 nucleotides agree with TRBD2. Germline values: CDR1 SEHNR, CDR2 FQNEAQ (reference sequence). V shed 5 bases and J 4 bases; nucleotides not matched to a gene: 8. The length of the CDR3 is 15 residues. This CDR3 reads CASSLGRAKYNEQFF. The CDR3 bases are TGTGCCAGCAGCCTGGGGAGGGCCAAATACAATGAGCAGTTCTTC.